This T cell receptor beta chain derives from a study of T cell changes during pregnancy in multiple sclerosis. Using immunoSEQ multiplex PCR, the repertoire was profiled, and TCRdb retains in-frame clones only, with some absent. The table shows fewer than 55,000 clones, with 90% occurring only once. Germline CDR1 reads SGHAT; CDR2 reads FQNNGV. Trimming stripped 1 base from V and 1 base from J, with 4 bases between. This CDR3 spans 13 amino acids. Source: peripheral blood, taken in the second trimester of pregnancy. The TCR comes from a female donor in good health, enrolled as a control in a pregnancy study. J is TRBJ1-1 and V is TRBV11-2; D is unclear. In DNA, the CDR3 is TGTGCCAGCAGCTTAGTCAGGAACACTGAAGCTTTCTTT. Translating gives CASSLVRNTEAFF.